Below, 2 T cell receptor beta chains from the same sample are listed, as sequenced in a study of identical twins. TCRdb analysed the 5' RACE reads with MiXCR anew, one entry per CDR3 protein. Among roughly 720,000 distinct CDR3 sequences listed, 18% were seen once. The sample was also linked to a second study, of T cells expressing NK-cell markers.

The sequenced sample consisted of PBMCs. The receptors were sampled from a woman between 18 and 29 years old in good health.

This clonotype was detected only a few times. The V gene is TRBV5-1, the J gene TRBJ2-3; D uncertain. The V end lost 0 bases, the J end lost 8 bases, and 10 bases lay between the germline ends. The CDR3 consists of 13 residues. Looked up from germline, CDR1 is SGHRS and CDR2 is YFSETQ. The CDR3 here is CASSLAEVATQYF. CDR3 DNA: TGCGCCAGCAGCTTGGCCGAGGTAGCTACGCAGTATTTT.

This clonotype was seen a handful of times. CDR3 bases: TGCAGCGTACAGGGGTACTATGGCTACACCTTC. It translates to CSVQGYYGYTF. V gene TRBV29-1 combines with J gene TRBJ1-2; 7 bases match TRBD1. With 6 bases clipped from V and 3 bases from J, the junction kept 1 base outside the gene matches. The germline V gene has CDR1 SQVTM and CDR2 ANQGSEA. The CDR3 length is 11 residues.